The 13 T cell receptor beta chains below were found in one sample sequenced in a study of blood T cell repertoires in COVID-19. The repertoire was sequenced with immunoSEQ multiplex PCR; TCRdb's copy has only in-frame clones and lacks some. The sample contains approximately 250,000 clones, about nine tenths of which appear only once. Source material: PBMCs or T cells enriched from blood (not recorded which). The receptors here all came from a woman aged 35 to 49 with acute COVID-19.

This clone appeared once. J is TRBJ2-3 and V is TRBV5-1; TRBD2 agrees at 9 bases. V gave up 2 bases and J gave up 2 bases; unmatched junction bases: 3. Germline V gene sequence: CDR1 SGHRS, CDR2 YFSETQ. This CDR3 comprises 15 residues. CDR3 residues: CASSFASGNTDTQYF. DNA of the CDR3: TGCGCCAGCAGCTTCGCTAGCGGGAACACAGATACGCAGTATTTT.

The chain carries TRBV5-6 and TRBJ2-7, with TRBD2 matching 9 bases. This CDR3 has 16 amino acids. The junction had 13 bases not matched to a gene; V was cut back by 2 bases and J by 7 bases. The germline CDR1 and CDR2 sequences are SGHDT and YYEEEE. The CDR3 nucleotides are TGTGCCAGCAGCTTTAGCCGCCTAGCGGGATGGTGGGAGCAGTACTTC. This sequence encodes CASSFSRLAGWWEQYF.

This chain connects TRBV9 to TRBJ2-7; 7 bases agree with TRBD2. The junction had 2 bases not matched to a gene; V was cut back by 0 bases and J by 2 bases. The CDR3 has 14 residues. The germline V gene has CDR1 SGDLS and CDR2 YYNGEE. CDR3 protein: CASSVGAGPYEQYF. In nucleotides, the CDR3 is TGTGCCAGCAGCGTAGGAGCGGGACCCTACGAGCAGTACTTC.

This clone occurred once. This chain connects TRBV6-5 to TRBJ2-3, with a tentative D call TRBD1 (5 bases). The CDR3 covers 14 residues. The germline V and J ends were trimmed by 6 bases and 1 base, with 11 bases remaining between them. Germline V gives CDR1 MNHEY, CDR2 SVGAGI. The CDR3, as DNA: TGTGCCAGCAGGTCAGGGAAAGGCACAGATACGCAGTATTTT. It translates to CASRSGKGTDTQYF.

Concerning this clone itself: The same CDR3 arises from other DNA sequences in this sample as well. The chain carries TRBV9 and TRBJ1-3, with D perhaps matching TRBD1 (5 bases). The CDR3 is 15 amino acids. Trimming cost V 0 bases and J 0 bases, with 7 bases left between them. CDR1 and CDR2 from the germline V gene are SGDLS and YYNGEE. This chain's CDR3 is CASSVATGSGNTIYF. The DNA for the CDR3 is TGTGCCAGCAGCGTAGCAACAGGCTCTGGAAACACCATATATTTT.

The J gene is TRBJ1-1, the V gene TRBV5-4, with TRBD1 matching over 7 bases. The trim removed 4 bases at V and 3 bases at J, leaving 9 bases unmatched. Germline-derived CDR1 and CDR2 are SGHNT and YYREEE (reference sequence). CDR3 length: 15 amino acids. CDR3 residues: CASSKKTGADTEAFF. The DNA of the CDR3 is TGTGCCAGCAGCAAAAAAACAGGGGCGGACACTGAAGCTTTCTTT.

The chain joins TRBV28 to TRBJ1-2; D not certain. V was clipped by 2 bases and J by 6 bases, with 4 bases between them. Germline CDR1 reads MDHEN; CDR2 reads SYDVKM. The CDR3 runs 11 residues. The CDR3 is CASSLEDGYTF. As DNA, the CDR3 is TGTGCCAGCAGTTTAGAGGATGGCTACACCTTC.

The V and J genes are TRBV2 and TRBJ2-2; D might be TRBD2 (6 bases). This CDR3 comprises 14 residues. The germline gives CDR1 SNHLY, CDR2 FYNNEI. V dropped 3 bases and J dropped 2 bases, with 7 bases sitting between them. As DNA, the CDR3 is TGTGCCAGCAGTGAGGGACTTAACACCGGGGAGCTGTTTTTT. Translation: CASSEGLNTGELFF.

The chain links TRBV7-8 to TRBJ2-5; 7 bases align to TRBD2. V lost 5 bases and J lost 5; bases outside the gene matches: 11. The germline V gene encodes CDR1 SGHVS and CDR2 FQNEAQ. CDR3 length: 15 amino acids. The CDR3 sequence: CASSARRGLRETQYF. The CDR3 DNA reads TGTGCCAGCAGCGCACGTAGGGGACTACGGGAGACCCAGTACTTC. The entire variable domain, with the rest obtained from reference TRBV7-8 and TRBJ2-5, is as follows: GAGVSQSPRYKVAKRGQDVALRCDPISGHVSLFWYQQALGQGPEFLTYFQNEAQLDKSGLPSDRFFAERPEGSVSTLKIQRTQQEDSAVYLCASSARRGLRETQYFGPGTRLLVL.

This sequence joins TRBV13 and TRBJ2-1; 8 positions agree with TRBD2. The CDR3 loop spans 16 amino acids. The V and J ends lost 3 bases and 5 bases, in that order; junction bases with no gene match: 9. The germline V gene has CDR1 PRHDT and CDR2 FYEKMQ (reference sequence). This chain's CDR3 is CASSFPTSGPNNEQFF. Here the CDR3 DNA reads TGTGCCAGCAGCTTTCCAACTAGCGGACCTAACAATGAGCAGTTCTTC. Filled out from reference TRBV13 and TRBJ2-1, the complete variable domain reads AAGVIQSPRHLIKEKRETATLKCYPIPRHDTVYWYQQGPGQDPQFLISFYEKMQSDKGSIPDRFSAQQFSDYHSELNMSSLELGDSALYFCASSFPTSGPNNEQFFGPGTRLTVL.

The chain links TRBV5-4 to TRBJ2-3; 8 positions match TRBD2. The CDR3 sequence is 16 residues long. J gave up 3 bases and V 0 bases, and 6 bases lay outside the gene matches. Germline values: CDR1 SGHNT, CDR2 YYREEE (reference sequence). The CDR3 sequence: CASSLGAGGGTDTQYF. The CDR3 DNA reads TGTGCCAGCAGCTTGGGGGCGGGAGGTGGGACAGATACGCAGTATTTT.

The chain recombines TRBV3-1 (or the pseudogene TRBV3-2) with TRBJ1-5; D remains ambiguous. This CDR3 comprises 13 residues. Deletions cut 5 bases from V and 0 bases from J, with 5 bases between. The germline gives CDR1 LGHDT, CDR2 YNNKEL (reference sequence). In DNA, the CDR3 is TGTGCCAGCAGCGCAGGTAGCAATCAGCCCCAGCATTTT. Translated: CASSAGSNQPQHF.

The chain employs TRBV27 and TRBJ2-7, with 11 bases aligning to TRBD2. The CDR3 sequence is 14 residues long. Unmatched junction bases numbered 4, after V lost 6 bases and J lost 3 bases. The germline V gene encodes CDR1 MNHEY and CDR2 SMNVEV (reference sequence). DNA of the CDR3: TGTGCCAGCAGGAGACTAGCGGGAAGCTACGAGCAGTACTTC. Translated, it gives CASRRLAGSYEQYF.